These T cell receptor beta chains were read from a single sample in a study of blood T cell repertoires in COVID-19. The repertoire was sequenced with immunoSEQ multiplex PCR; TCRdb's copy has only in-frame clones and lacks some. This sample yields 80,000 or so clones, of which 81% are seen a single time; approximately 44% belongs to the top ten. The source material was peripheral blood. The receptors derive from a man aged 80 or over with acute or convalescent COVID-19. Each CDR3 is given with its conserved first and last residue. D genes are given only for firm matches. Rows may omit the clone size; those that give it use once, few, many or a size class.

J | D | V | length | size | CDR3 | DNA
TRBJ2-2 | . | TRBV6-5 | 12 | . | CAAEGLAGELFF | TGTGCCGCGGAAGGCCTGGCCGGGGAGCTGTTTTTT
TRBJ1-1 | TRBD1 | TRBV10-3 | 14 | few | CAIRKGQGETEAFF | TGTGCCATCAGGAAGGGACAGGGAGAAACTGAAGCTTTCTTT
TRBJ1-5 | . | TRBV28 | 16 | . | CASSGGTLYSNQPQHF | TGTGCCAGCAGCGGGGGGACACTTTATAGCAATCAGCCCCAGCATTTT
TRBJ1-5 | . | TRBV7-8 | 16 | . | CASSLEGGGFNQPQHF | TGTGCCAGCAGCTTAGAAGGGGGGGGGTTCAATCAGCCCCAGCATTTT
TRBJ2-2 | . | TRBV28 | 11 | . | CASVQTGELFF | TGTGCCAGCGTACAAACCGGGGAGCTGTTTTTT
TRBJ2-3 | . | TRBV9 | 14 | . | CASSVATVSDTQYF | TGTGCCAGCAGCGTAGCTACAGTATCAGATACGCAGTATTTT
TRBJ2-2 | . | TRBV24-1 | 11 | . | CATSSVGELFF | TGTGCCACCAGTTCTGTCGGGGAGCTGTTTTTT
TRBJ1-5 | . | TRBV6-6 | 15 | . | CASSARTVSNQPQHF | TGTGCCAGCAGTGCCCGGACAGTTAGCAATCAGCCCCAGCATTTT
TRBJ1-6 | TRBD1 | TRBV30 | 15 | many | CAWSDPGQGASPLHF | TGTGCCTGGAGCGATCCGGGACAGGGGGCTTCACCCCTCCACTTT
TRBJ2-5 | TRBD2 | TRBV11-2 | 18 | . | CASSSIRTSGRPQETQYF | TGTGCCAGCAGCTCTATCCGGACTAGCGGGAGACCTCAAGAGACCCAGTACTTC
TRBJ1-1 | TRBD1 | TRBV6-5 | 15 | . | CASIPRDRVNTEAFF | TGTGCCAGCATCCCCCGGGACAGAGTGAACACTGAAGCTTTCTTT
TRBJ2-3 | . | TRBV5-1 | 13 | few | CASSPGTLDTQYF | TGCGCCAGCAGCCCAGGGACACTGGATACGCAGTATTTT
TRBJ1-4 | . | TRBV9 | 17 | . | CASSVGQPRTTNEKLFF | TGTGCCAGCAGCGTCGGACAACCCCGTACAACTAATGAAAAACTGTTTTTT
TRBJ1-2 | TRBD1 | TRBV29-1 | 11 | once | CSTRQGYGYTF | TGCAGCACCCGACAGGGTTATGGCTACACCTTC
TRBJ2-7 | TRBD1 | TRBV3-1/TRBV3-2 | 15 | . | CASSPSGTGSYEQYF | TGTGCCAGCAGCCCATCCGGGACAGGCTCCTACGAGCAGTACTTC
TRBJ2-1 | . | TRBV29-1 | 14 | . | CSVTEARRVNEQFF | TGCAGCGTCACCGAAGCGCGACGCGTCAATGAGCAGTTCTTC
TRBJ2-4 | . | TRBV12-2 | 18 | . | CASRFETSGPWAKNIQYF | TGTGCAAGTCGCTTTGAGACTAGCGGGCCCTGGGCCAAAAACATTCAGTACTTC
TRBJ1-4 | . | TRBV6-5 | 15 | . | CASSYYRQRPEKLFF | TGTGCCAGCAGTTACTACCGACAGCGCCCTGAAAAACTGTTTTTT
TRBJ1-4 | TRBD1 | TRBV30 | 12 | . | CAGQGDNEKLFF | TGTGCCGGCCAGGGGGATAATGAAAAACTGTTTTTT
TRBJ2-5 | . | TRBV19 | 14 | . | CASSIDNRQETQYF | TGTGCCAGTAGTATCGACAACCGCCAAGAGACCCAGTACTTC
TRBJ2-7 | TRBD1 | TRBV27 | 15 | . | CASSLSWDSTYEQYF | TGTGCCAGCAGTTTATCTTGGGACAGTACCTACGAGCAGTACTTC
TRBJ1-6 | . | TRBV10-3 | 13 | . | CAISEQGDSPLHF | TGTGCCATCAGTGAACAGGGTGATTCACCCCTCCACTTT
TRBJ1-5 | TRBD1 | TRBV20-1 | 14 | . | CSASGQGAGQPQHF | TGCAGTGCTAGTGGACAGGGGGCGGGACAGCCCCAGCATTTT
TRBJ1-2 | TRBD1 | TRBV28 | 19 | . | CASSFRQGKGILSTYGYTF | TGTGCCAGCAGTTTTCGACAGGGAAAAGGTATTCTATCTACCTATGGCTACACCTTC
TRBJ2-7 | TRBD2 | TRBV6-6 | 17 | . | CASSRERTSGMVYEQYF | TGTGCCAGCAGTCGAGAGAGGACTAGCGGGATGGTGTACGAGCAGTACTTC